Listed below are T cell receptor beta chains from one sample, sequenced in a study of CD8 T cells in ankylosing spondylitis. TCRdb reprocessed the 5' RACE reads via MiXCR and lists one record per CDR3 protein. There are under 300,000 distinct CDR3 sequences in the sample; 8.6% occur only once, and almost 7% lies in the top ten. Sequencing was done on a sample of blood, either unsorted or a sorted T cell fraction (not recorded which). The source is a male donor with ankylosing spondylitis or in good health (not recorded which). Each CDR3 is given without its conserved first and last residue. A D gene is named only where the DNA matches it firmly.

TRBV11-2 | TRBD2 | ASSFTSGDQETQY
TRBV12-3/TRBV12-4 | . | ASSLQKKDEQF
TRBV18 | . | ASSPRAISSGANVLT
TRBV6-5 | . | ASNQGSETQY
TRBV5-6 | TRBD1 | ASSVTGGSAGELF
TRBV20-1 | TRBD1 | SARIPGQGHGEQF
TRBV5-6 | . | ASSFGFGETQY
TRBV11-2 | . | ASSWALGEKLF
TRBV12-3/TRBV12-4 | . | ASSLMDSYEQY
TRBV20-1 | . | SAFAPQGSNEQF
TRBV7-8 | . | ASSFGILGGATGNTIY
TRBV5-6 | . | ASSLGRGGSGNTIY
TRBV7-8 | . | ASSLEIGALWNTGELF
TRBV15 | TRBD2 | ATSITSGGWNEQF
TRBV20-1 | TRBD2 | SARDRTSGASWNEQF
TRBV7-8 | . | ASSPIDVEQF
TRBV18 | . | ASSLIFQPRANYGYT
TRBV19 | . | ASSSREYTEAF
TRBV5-6 | . | ASSPGWETQY
TRBV5-1 | . | ASSSDGSYGYT
TRBV5-1 | . | ASSLVGRGPDTQY
TRBV20-1 | TRBD1 | SANDRVGTEAF
TRBV20-1 | . | SARLFGAVTQY
TRBV20-1 | TRBD2 | SASGTSGVDSYEQY
TRBV5-1 | TRBD1 | ASSTGQGWAKNIQY
TRBV6-1 | TRBD1 | ASSRTGGLYYEQY
TRBV5-1 | TRBD2 | ASSPALAGTTGELF
TRBV18 | TRBD2 | ASSPGTSGRTSEQY
TRBV5-5 | . | ASSLIDYQGEQF
TRBV5-8 | . | ASSWGSTEISNQPQH
TRBV5-1 | . | ASSLDPAIEQY